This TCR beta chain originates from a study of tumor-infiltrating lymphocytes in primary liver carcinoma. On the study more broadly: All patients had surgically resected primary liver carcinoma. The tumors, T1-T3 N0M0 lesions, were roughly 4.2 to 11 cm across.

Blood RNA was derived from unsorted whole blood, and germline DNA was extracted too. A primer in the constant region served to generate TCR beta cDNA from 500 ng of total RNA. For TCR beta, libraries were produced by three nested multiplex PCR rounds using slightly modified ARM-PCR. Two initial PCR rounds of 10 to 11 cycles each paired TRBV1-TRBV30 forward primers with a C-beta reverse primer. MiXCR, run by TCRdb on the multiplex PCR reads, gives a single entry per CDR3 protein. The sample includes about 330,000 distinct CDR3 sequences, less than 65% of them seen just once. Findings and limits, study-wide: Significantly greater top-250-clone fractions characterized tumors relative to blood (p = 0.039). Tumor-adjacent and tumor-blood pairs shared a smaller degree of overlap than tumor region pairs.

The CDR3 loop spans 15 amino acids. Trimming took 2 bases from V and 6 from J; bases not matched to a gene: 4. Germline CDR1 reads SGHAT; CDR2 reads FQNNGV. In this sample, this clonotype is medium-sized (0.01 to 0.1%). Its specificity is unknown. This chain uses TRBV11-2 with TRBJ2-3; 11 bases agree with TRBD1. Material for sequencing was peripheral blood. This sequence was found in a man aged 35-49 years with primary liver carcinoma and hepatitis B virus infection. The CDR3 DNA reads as TGTGCCAGCAGCTTAAGGACAGGGGGCTTGGATACGCAGTATTTT. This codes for CASSLRTGGLDTQYF.